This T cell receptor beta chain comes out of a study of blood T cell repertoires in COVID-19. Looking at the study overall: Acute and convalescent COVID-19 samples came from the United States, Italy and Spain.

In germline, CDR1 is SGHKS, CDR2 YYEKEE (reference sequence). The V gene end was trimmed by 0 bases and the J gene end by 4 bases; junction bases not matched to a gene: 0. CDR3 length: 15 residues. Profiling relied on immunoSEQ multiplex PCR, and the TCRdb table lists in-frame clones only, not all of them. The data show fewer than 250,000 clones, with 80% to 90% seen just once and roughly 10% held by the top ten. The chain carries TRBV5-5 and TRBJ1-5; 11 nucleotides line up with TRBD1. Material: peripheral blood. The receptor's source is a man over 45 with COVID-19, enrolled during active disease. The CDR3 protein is CASSLGDRGNQPQHF. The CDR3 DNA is TGTGCCAGCAGCTTGGGGGACAGGGGGAATCAGCCCCAGCATTTT.